These 20 T cell receptor beta chains came from one sample sequenced in a study of OX40 agonist ivuxolimab in advanced cancers. TCRdb keeps only in-frame clones here, not all; method: immunoSEQ multiplex PCR. The sample carries approximately 44,000 clones, approximately 86% recorded once. The specimen was CD4+ or CD8+ T cells sorted from blood, collected in a trial of the OX40 agonist ivuxolimab. All receptors come from an adult with an advanced solid tumor such as melanoma, head and neck, liver or kidney cancer.

The chain joins TRBV19 to TRBJ2-1, with D perhaps TRBD1 (6 bases). CDR1 is LNHDA and CDR2 is SQIVND in the germline V gene (reference sequence). Trimming shortened V by 3 bases and J by 9 bases, and 12 bases separated the two germline ends. This CDR3 comprises 13 residues. The DNA of the CDR3 is TGTGCCAGTAGTATGTCGAGGGGGACTGAGCAGTTCTTC. Translation: CASSMSRGTEQFF.

The chain has TRBV5-1 and TRBJ1-3; D is undetermined. The CDR3 length is 14 residues. In germline, CDR1 is SGHRS, CDR2 YFSETQ. V was cut by 4 bases and J by 0 bases, with 8 bases left in between. The DNA for the CDR3 is TGCGCCAGCAGCGCGGATACCTCTGGAAACACCATATATTTT. Translating gives CASSADTSGNTIYF.

The chain combines TRBV7-2 with TRBJ1-2; D uncertain. V shed 9 bases and J shed 0 bases, with 17 bases lying between them. The CDR3 spans 15 residues. Per the germline V gene, CDR1 is SGHTA and CDR2 is FQGNSA. CDR3 residues: CARESESLANYGYTF. CDR3 coding DNA: TGTGCCAGAGAGTCAGAGAGTTTAGCTAACTATGGCTACACCTTC. Using reference TRBV7-2 and TRBJ1-2 for the parts outside the CDR3, the full variable domain is GAGVSQSPSNKVTEKGKDVELRCDPISGHTALYWYRQSLGQGLEFLIYFQGNSAPDKSGLPSDRFSAERTGGSVSTLTIQRTQQEDSAVYLCARESESLANYGYTFGSGTRLTVV.

The J gene is TRBJ1-5, the V gene TRBV5-5; D unresolved. The V gene lost 0 bases and the J gene lost 6 bases, with 7 bases spanning the gap. There are 13 residues in the CDR3. Germline CDR1 reads SGHKS; CDR2 reads YYEKEE (reference sequence). The CDR3 DNA follows: TGTGCCAGCAGCTTGGCCACCGGTCAGCCCCAGCATTTT. Protein: CASSLATGQPQHF.

This chain connects TRBV27 to TRBJ2-1, with a tentative D call TRBD1 (7 bases). The V end lost 2 bases, the J end lost 5 bases, and 22 bases lay between the germline ends. Per germline, CDR1 MNHEY and CDR2 SMNVEV (reference sequence). The CDR3 has 18 amino acids. DNA of the CDR3: TGTGCCAGCAGTTTAAGGGGGCTAGCGCCCGCTCGGCACAATGAGCAGTTCTTC. It codes for CASSLRGLAPARHNEQFF.

The rearrangement joins TRBV7-9 to TRBJ2-1; 9 positions agree with TRBD2. This CDR3 comprises 15 residues. Germline lookup yields CDR1 SEHNR and CDR2 FQNEAQ (reference sequence). Unmatched junction bases numbered 5, after V lost 5 bases and J lost 3 bases. DNA of the CDR3: TGTGCCAGCAGCCCTAGCGGGGCGAACTACAATGAGCAGTTCTTC. Its protein product is CASSPSGANYNEQFF.

This chain joins TRBV4-1 and TRBJ1-4, with a weak D call TRBD1 (5 bases). The V and J ends lost 1 base and 8 bases respectively, with 14 bases between them. Germline V gene lookup returns CDR1 MGHRA and CDR2 YSYEKL. The CDR3 is 15 residues long. The CDR3 loop is CASSQVGGGEEKLFF. The CDR3 DNA is TGCGCCAGCAGCCAAGTGGGGGGGGGAGAGGAAAAACTGTTTTTT.

This sequence joins TRBV7-6 and TRBJ1-4; possible D gene TRBD1, 6 bases. The germline V gene has CDR1 SGHVS and CDR2 FNYEAQ. This CDR3 has 15 amino acids. V was trimmed by 2 bases and J by 2 bases, leaving 9 bases between them. The chain's CDR3 is CASSLQGFTNEKLFF. CDR3 DNA: TGTGCCAGCAGCTTACAGGGGTTCACTAATGAAAAACTGTTTTTT.

This rearrangement joins TRBV5-4 to TRBJ1-2; tentative D call: TRBD1 (5 bases). V was trimmed by 0 bases and J by 5 bases, leaving 8 bases between them. The germline V gene has CDR1 SGHNT and CDR2 YYREEE (reference sequence). The CDR3 runs 13 residues. The CDR3 loop is CASSLGGTYGYTF. In DNA, the CDR3 is TGTGCCAGCAGCTTGGGGGGGACTTATGGCTACACCTTC.

The chain is built from TRBV7-9 and TRBJ2-3, with D uncertain. The CDR3 has 13 amino acids. CDR1 is SEHNR and CDR2 is FQNEAQ in the germline V gene (reference sequence). V was shortened by 1 base and J by 7 bases, with 9 bases between the two germline ends. The CDR3 sequence is CASSLVPSYTQYF. The DNA of the CDR3 is TGTGCCAGCAGCTTAGTTCCTTCCTATACGCAGTATTTT.

This clone occurred once. The chain is built from TRBV5-8 and TRBJ2-1; 10 positions match TRBD1. The V segment lost 4 bases and the J segment 5 bases; nucleotides outside the gene matches: 6. The CDR3 contains 15 residues. The germline gives CDR1 SGHTS, CDR2 YDEGEE. Here the CDR3 reads CASSARQGANNEQFF. CDR3 nucleotide sequence: TGTGCCAGCAGCGCGCGACAGGGGGCGAACAATGAGCAGTTCTTC.

The chain carries TRBV6-5 and TRBJ2-7; possibly TRBD1 for D (6 bases). CDR3 length equals 13 residues. CDR1 is MNHEY and CDR2 is SVGAGI in the germline V gene. Trimming took 7 bases from V and 1 from J, leaving 11 bases between them. CDR3 region: CASIGDTSYEQYF. The CDR3 nucleotides read TGTGCCAGCATTGGGGACACATCCTACGAGCAGTACTTC.

The rearrangement uses TRBV19 and TRBJ1-5, with D perhaps matching TRBD1 (6 bases). V lost 7 bases, J lost 0 bases, and 10 bases lay in between. In germline, CDR1 is LNHDA, CDR2 SQIVND (reference sequence). The CDR3 runs to 14 residues. Here the CDR3 DNA reads TGTGCCAGTATCCGGACAGATAGCAATCAGCCCCAGCATTTT. Its translation: CASIRTDSNQPQHF.

V is TRBV5-1 and J is TRBJ1-1, with 7 nucleotides matching TRBD1. The CDR3 is made up of 17 amino acids. V dropped 3 bases and J dropped 0; count of bases not matched to a gene: 11. Per germline, CDR1 SGHRS and CDR2 YFSETQ. The CDR3 here is CASSSPEDRSMNTEAFF. The CDR3 bases are TGCGCCAGCAGCTCTCCCGAGGACAGGTCAATGAACACTGAAGCTTTCTTT.

The chain is built from TRBV2 and TRBJ1-6; a weak D match, TRBD1 (6 bases). The CDR3 sequence is 15 residues long. V lost 2 bases, J lost 11 bases, and 16 bases lay in between. Per germline, CDR1 SNHLY and CDR2 FYNNEI. The CDR3 region is CASSERGRGGAPLHF. The CDR3 nucleotides read TGTGCCAGCAGTGAACGCGGGAGGGGGGGGGCACCCCTCCACTTT.

This clone was seen once. The chain joins TRBV5-1 to TRBJ2-7; 12 positions agree with TRBD2. The CDR3 is made up of 15 amino acids. Per germline, CDR1 SGHRS and CDR2 YFSETQ. V lost 1 base and J lost 3; bases outside the gene matches: 2. The CDR3 loop is CASSLMTSGGYEQYF. CDR3 nucleotides: TGCGCCAGCAGCTTGATGACTAGCGGGGGCTACGAGCAGTACTTC. Full variable domain (rest looked up from reference TRBV5-1 and TRBJ2-7): KAGVTQTPRYLIKTRGQQVTLSCSPISGHRSVSWYQQTPGQGLQFLFEYFSETQRNKGNFPGRFSGRQFSNSRSEMNVSTLELGDSALYLCASSLMTSGGYEQYFGPGTRLTVT.

This clone was seen just once. The V call is TRBV5-1, the J call TRBJ1-2; a weak D match, TRBD1 (5 bases). The V end was cut by 1 base, the J end by 3 bases, with 16 bases between. CDR3 length: 16 residues. Germline V lookup: CDR1 SGHRS, CDR2 YFSETQ. CDR3 nucleotides: TGCGCCAGCAGCTTGAAGGGCGAGGGAGGGGACTATGGCTACACCTTC. This translates into CASSLKGEGGDYGYTF.

This rearrangement joins TRBV29-1 to TRBJ2-1; D not certain. The CDR3 loop spans 13 amino acids. Germline CDR1 is SQVTM and CDR2 is ANQGSEA. V lost 7 bases and J 2 bases, leaving 12 bases between the germline ends. The CDR3 DNA is TGCAGCGCACCACATTCCACCTACAATGAGCAGTTCTTC. It encodes CSAPHSTYNEQFF.

This clone was counted a single time. The V and J genes are TRBV4-2 and TRBJ2-7; D tentatively fits TRBD1 or TRBD2 (7 bases each). The germline V and J ends were trimmed by 10 bases and 5 bases, with 18 bases remaining between them. The CDR3 contains 13 residues. The germline V gene encodes CDR1 LGHNA and CDR2 YNFKEQ. The CDR3 sequence is CATGGGPRDEQYF. The CDR3 DNA reads TGTGCCACAGGGGGGGGGCCTAGAGACGAGCAGTACTTC.

This clone was detected only once. This chain uses TRBV13 with TRBJ2-2; 14 bases line up with TRBD2. The ends lost 5 bases at V and 5 bases at J; junction bases unmatched: 4. From germline, CDR1 is PRHDT and CDR2 FYEKMQ (reference sequence). This CDR3 region has 16 residues. CDR3 sequence: CASSRRLAGGTGELFF. The CDR3 bases are TGTGCCAGCAGCCGCCGACTAGCGGGAGGGACCGGGGAGCTGTTTTTT.